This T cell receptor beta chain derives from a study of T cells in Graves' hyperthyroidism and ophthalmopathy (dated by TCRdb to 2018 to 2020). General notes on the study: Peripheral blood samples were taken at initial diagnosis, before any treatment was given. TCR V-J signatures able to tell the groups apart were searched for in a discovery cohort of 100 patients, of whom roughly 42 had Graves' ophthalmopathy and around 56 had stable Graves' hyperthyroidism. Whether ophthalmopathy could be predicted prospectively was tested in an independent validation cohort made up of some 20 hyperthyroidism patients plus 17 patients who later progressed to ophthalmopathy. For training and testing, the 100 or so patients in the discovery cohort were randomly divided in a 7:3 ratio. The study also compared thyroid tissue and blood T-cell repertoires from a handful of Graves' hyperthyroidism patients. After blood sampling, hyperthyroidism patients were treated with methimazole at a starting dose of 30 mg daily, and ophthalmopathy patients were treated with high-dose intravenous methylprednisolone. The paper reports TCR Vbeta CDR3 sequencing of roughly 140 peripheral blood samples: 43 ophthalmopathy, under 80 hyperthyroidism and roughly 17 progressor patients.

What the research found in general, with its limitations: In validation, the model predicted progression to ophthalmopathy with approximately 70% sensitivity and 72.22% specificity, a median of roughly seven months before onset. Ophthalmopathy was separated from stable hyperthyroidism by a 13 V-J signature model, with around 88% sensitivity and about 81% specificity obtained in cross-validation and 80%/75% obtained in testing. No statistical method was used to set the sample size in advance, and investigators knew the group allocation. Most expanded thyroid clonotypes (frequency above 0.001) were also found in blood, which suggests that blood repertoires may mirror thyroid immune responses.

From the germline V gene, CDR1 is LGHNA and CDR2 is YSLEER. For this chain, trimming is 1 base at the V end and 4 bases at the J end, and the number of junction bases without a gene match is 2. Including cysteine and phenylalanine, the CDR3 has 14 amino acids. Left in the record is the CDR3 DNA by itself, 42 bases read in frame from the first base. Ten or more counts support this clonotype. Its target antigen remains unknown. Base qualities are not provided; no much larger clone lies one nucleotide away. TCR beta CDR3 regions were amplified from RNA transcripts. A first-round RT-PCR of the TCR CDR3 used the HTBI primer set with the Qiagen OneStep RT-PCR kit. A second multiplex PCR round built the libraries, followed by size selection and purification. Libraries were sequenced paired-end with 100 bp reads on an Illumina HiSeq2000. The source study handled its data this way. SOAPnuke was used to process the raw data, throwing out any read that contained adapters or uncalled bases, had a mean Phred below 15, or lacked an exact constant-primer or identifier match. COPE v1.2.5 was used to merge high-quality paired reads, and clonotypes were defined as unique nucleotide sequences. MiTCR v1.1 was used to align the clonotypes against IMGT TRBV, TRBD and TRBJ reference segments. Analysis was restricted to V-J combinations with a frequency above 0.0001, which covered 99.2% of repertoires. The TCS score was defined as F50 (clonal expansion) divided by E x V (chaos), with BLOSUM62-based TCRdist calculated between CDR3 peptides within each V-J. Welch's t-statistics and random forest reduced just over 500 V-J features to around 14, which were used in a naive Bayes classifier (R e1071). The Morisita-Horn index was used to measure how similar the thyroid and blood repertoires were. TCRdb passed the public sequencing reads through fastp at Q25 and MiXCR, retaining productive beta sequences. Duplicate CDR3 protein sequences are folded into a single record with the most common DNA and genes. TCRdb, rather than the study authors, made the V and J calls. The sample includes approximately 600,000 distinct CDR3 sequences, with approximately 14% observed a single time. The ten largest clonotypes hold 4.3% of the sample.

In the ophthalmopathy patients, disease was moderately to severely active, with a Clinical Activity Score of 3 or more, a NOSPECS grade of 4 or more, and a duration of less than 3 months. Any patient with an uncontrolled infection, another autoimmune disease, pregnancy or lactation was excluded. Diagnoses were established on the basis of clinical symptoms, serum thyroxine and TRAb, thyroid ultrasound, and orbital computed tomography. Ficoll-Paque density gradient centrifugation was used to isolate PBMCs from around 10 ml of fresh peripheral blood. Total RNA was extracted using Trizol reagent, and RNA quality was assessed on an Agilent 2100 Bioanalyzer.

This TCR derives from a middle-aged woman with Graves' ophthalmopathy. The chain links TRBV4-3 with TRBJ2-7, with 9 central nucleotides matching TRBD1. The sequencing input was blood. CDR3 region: CASSQGQGEYEQYF. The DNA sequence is TGCGCCAGCAGCCAAGGACAGGGGGAGTACGAGCAGTACTTC.